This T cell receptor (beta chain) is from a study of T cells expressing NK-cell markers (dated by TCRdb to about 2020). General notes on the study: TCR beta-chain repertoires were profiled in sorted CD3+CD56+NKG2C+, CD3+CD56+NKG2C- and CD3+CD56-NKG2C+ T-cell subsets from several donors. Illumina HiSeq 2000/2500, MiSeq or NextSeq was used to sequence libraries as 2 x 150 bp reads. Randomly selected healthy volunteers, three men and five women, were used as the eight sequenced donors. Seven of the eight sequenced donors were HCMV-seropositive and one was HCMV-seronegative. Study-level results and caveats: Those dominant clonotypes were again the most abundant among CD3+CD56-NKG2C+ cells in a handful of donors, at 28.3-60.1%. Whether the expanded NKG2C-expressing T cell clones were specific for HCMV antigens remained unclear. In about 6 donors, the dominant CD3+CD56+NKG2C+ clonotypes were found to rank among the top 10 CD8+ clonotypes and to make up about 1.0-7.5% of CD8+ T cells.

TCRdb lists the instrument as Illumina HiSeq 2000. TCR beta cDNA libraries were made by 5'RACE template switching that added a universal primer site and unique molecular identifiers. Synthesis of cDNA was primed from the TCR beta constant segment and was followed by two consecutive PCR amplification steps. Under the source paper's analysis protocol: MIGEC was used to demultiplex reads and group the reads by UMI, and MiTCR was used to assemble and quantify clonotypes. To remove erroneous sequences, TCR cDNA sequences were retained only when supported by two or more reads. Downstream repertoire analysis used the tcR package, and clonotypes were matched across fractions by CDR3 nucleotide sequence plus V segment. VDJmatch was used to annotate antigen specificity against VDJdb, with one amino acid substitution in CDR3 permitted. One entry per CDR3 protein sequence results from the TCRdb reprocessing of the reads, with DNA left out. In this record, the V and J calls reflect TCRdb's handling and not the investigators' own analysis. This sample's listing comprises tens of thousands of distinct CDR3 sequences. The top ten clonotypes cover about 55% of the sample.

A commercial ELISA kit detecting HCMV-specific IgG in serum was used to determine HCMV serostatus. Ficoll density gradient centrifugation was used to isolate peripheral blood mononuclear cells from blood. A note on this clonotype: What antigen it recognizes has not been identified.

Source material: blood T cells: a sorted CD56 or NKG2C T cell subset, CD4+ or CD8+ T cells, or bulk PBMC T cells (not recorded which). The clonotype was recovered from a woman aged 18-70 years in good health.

CDR3 sequence: CASSQAPGQTTNEKLFF. The sequence is built from TRBV4-1 and TRBJ1-4; TCRdb's assignment of TRBD1 cannot be checked, as there is no DNA. The CDR3 numbers 17 residues from cysteine through phenylalanine. A DNA sequence was not provided. CDR1 and CDR2 are drawn from the germline V gene: MGHRA, YSYEKL.